This T cell receptor (beta chain) was identified in a study of response to subunit inactivated influenza vaccine. Notes on the study in general: It was the authors' suggestion that each seasonal influenza vaccination recruits few new T cells.

This clonotype was seen a handful of times. What it binds is unknown. Per germline, CDR1 SGHKS and CDR2 YYEKEE (reference sequence). V was clipped by 2 bases and J by 4 bases, with 10 bases between them. The CDR3 contains 14 residues. TCRdb processed the RT-PCR reads anew with MiXCR; each CDR3 protein has one entry. The sample includes approximately 200,000 distinct CDR3 sequences, around 14% of them seen just once. V gene TRBV5-5 combines with J gene TRBJ2-1; D is possibly TRBD1 (5 bases). This clonotype was obtained from a man aged 50 to 60 who received an inactivated influenza vaccine. The sequencing here drew on CD8+ T cells sorted from PBMCs, taken around 5 days after vaccination. CDR3 coding DNA: TGTGCCAGCAGCTTTTTTGACAGTTACAATGAGCAGTTCTTC. It is translated as CASSFFDSYNEQFF.